This T cell receptor (beta chain) was observed in a study of metastatic and nonmetastatic thyroid tumors (dated by TCRdb to the early 2020s). About the study as a whole: Repertoires were compared across peripheral blood and tumor or nodule tissue samples from malignant and benign thyroid patients.

The receptor library was made with PCR. TCRdb names Illumina HiSeq 4000 as the instrument used. High-throughput sequencing was used to profile the CDR3 region of the TCR beta-chain in every patient. In the paper's pipeline: The researchers built a classifier to tell apart papillary thyroid cancer patients with distant metastasis, based on CDR3 differences among clinicopathological groups. To measure repertoire diversity the researchers used the Shannon index, while the Morisita-Horn index served to gauge how similar the tumor and blood repertoires were. The public reads were quality trimmed at Q25 with fastp and then assembled into clones with MiXCR by TCRdb, keeping productive beta chains. The V and J calls here are based on TCRdb, not the publication. Across this sample there are approximately 32,000 clones, with approximately 20% seen only once. The ten top clones hold approximately 10% of the sample.

Via the germline V gene (reference sequence), CDR1 is SGHAT and CDR2 FQDESV. V loses 5 bases, J loses 0 bases, and the germline ends lie 26 bases apart. Inclusive of the bounding cysteine and phenylalanine, the CDR3 is 20 residues long. The retained sequence is limited to the CDR3, 60 bases, with the frame set at the first base. Concerning this clone itself: There is no known antigen for this receptor. No base-level quality is on record; no much larger clone is a single base apart.

No patient had received any treatment before thyroid surgery. Patient clinical samples collected from about 2011 to 2019 were retrospectively analysed using T-cell receptor beta sequencing. General findings and caveats noted by the study authors: In both blood and tumor samples, malignant tumors were reported to have significantly higher TCR beta diversity than benign nodules.

Recombination connected TRBV11-1 to TRBJ2-4; a weak D assignment points to TRBD1 (5 bases agree). This TCR was sampled from a female donor with papillary thyroid cancer or a benign thyroid nodule (not recorded which). Some clones in this sample may be carry-over from other donors' samples. Sequencing was carried out using blood. The CDR3 region has the sequence CASSHHSQDFGSLAKNIQYF. DNA sequence: TGTGCCAGCAGCCACCATTCACAGGATTTTGGGTCCTTAGCCAAAAACATTCAGTACTTC.